Only a few counts were recorded for the clone carrying this T cell receptor beta chain. The V and J ends lost 1 base and 4 bases, in that order; junction bases with no gene match: 8. The CDR3 length is 17 residues. The germline gives CDR1 MGHRA, CDR2 YSYEKL. This specimen belongs to a study of blood T cell repertoires in COVID-19. Study as a whole: COVID-19 samples from acute and convalescent phases originated in the United States, Italy and Spain. PBMCs, B-cell-depleted T cells, or T cells provided the cDNA or gDNA that made up the material.

Study processing details: Reference gene primer amplification gave nucleated cell count estimates. Profiling relied on immunoSEQ multiplex PCR, and the TCRdb table lists in-frame clones only, not all of them. V and J calls and clone size are as listed in that table; D and trimming were resolved from the DNA. The repertoire holds some 200,000 clones, with about 78% as singletons. The sample was peripheral blood. The V and J genes are TRBV4-1 and TRBJ1-5; TRBD1 aligns across 9 bases. The TCR was taken from a woman in her 70s with acute or convalescent COVID-19. CDR3 in DNA: TGCGCCAGCAGCCAAGTCGGGGGACAGGGAAGAAATCAGCCCCAGCATTTT. It specifies CASSQVGGQGRNQPQHF.